The source of this TCR beta chain is a study of CD8+CD57+ T cells in acquired aplastic anemia. Overall study context: The mean DNA yield obtained from sorted CD4+ and CD8+ cells came to about 3.2 ug. Healthy CD8+ samples averaged about 11 million reads.

As concerns this clonotype: What it binds is not known.

Using genomic DNA as the template, TCR beta VDJ and CDR3 profiling was carried out. TCRdb re-derived calls from the reads in MiXCR, one entry per CDR3 protein. This table holds roughly 40,000 distinct CDR3 sequences, 68% found once. General study findings and limits: Patients and controls had in common 25 to 30 CD8+ CDR3 sequences. Significance was not reached for CD8+ Simpson's diversity between patients and controls.

The source material was sorted CD4+, CD8+, or CD8+CD57+ T cells (not recorded which) from PBMCs. This receptor was identified in a human donor in good health, serving as a control.

CDR3 region: CASNVGLFETQYF. CDR3 DNA: TGTGCCAGCAACGTGGGACTTTTCGAGACCCAGTACTTC. This chain joins TRBV2 and TRBJ2-5; D possibly corresponds to TRBD2 (6 bases). The CDR3 contains 13 residues. Germline V CDR1 and CDR2: SNHLY, FYNNEI. V was clipped by 7 bases and J by 5 bases, with 14 bases between them.